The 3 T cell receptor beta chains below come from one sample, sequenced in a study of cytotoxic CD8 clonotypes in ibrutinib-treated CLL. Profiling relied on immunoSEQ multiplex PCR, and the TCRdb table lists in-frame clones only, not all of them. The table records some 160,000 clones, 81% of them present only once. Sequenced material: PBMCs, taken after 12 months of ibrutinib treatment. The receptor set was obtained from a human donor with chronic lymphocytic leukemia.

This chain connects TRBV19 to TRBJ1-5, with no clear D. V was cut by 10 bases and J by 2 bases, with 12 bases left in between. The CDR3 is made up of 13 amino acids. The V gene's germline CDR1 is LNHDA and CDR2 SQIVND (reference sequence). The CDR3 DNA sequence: TGTGCCACCAAACTGGGAGGCAATCAGCCCCAGCATTTT. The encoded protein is CATKLGGNQPQHF. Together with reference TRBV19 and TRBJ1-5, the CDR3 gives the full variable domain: DGGITQSPKYLFRKEGQNVTLSCEQNLNHDAMYWYRQDPGQGLRLIYYSQIVNDFQKGDIAEGYSVSREKKESFPLTVTSAQKNPTAFYLCATKLGGNQPQHFGDGTRLSIL.

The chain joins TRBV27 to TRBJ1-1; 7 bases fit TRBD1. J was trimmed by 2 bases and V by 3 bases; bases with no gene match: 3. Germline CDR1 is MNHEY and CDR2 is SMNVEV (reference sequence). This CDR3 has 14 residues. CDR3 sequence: CASSFQGVNTEAFF. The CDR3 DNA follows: TGTGCCAGCAGTTTTCAGGGGGTTAACACTGAAGCTTTCTTT.

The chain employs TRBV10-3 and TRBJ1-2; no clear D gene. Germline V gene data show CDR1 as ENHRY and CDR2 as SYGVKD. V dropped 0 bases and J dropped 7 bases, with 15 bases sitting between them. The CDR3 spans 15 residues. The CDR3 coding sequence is TGTGCCATCAGTGAGTCACAGTCTTCTTATGCTGGCTACACCTTC. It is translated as CAISESQSSYAGYTF.